Listed here are 22 T cell receptor beta chains from one sample, sequenced in a study of T cell responses to AZD1222 COVID-19 vaccine. Here immunoSEQ multiplex PCR was the method, and the copy in TCRdb shows in-frame clones only, minus some. This repertoire shows roughly 100,000 clones, about 88% found once; its top ten account for approximately 5%. Here the sequenced sample was peripheral blood, taken on day 0 of AZD1222 vaccination. The receptors stem from an adult in good health.

V is TRBV19 and J is TRBJ1-1, with 8 bases identical to TRBD1. This CDR3 spans 15 amino acids. V lost 5 bases to trimming and J lost 4 bases; unmatched junction nucleotides: 9. The germline gives CDR1 LNHDA, CDR2 SQIVND (reference sequence). The CDR3 bases are TGTGCCAGTAGTCGACAGGGGACAGTCGGCACTGAAGCTTTCTTT. It encodes CASSRQGTVGTEAFF.

The rearrangement uses TRBV29-1 and TRBJ2-1; 10 positions match TRBD1. The CDR3 runs to 14 residues. Germline V CDR1 and CDR2: SQVTM, ANQGSEA. V gave up 4 bases and J gave up 1 base; unmatched junction bases: 1. The CDR3: CSVGDRGSYNEQFF. DNA for the CDR3: TGCAGCGTTGGGGACAGGGGATCCTACAATGAGCAGTTCTTC.

V is TRBV7-2 and J is TRBJ2-2, with 12 bases identical to TRBD1. J lost 7 bases, V lost 5 bases, and 2 bases had no gene match. The CDR3 loop spans 14 amino acids. Germline-derived CDR1 and CDR2 are SGHTA and FQGNSA. As DNA, the CDR3 is TGTGCCAGCAGCGGGACAGGGGGCTACGGGGAGCTGTTTTTT. Its translation: CASSGTGGYGELFF.

This sequence joins TRBV12-3 or TRBV12-4 and TRBJ2-7, with 8 bases lining up with TRBD2. The CDR3 contains 13 residues. The ends lost 6 bases at V and 4 bases at J; junction bases unmatched: 5. The CDR3, as DNA: TGTGCCAGCAGGCAGCGGGAGACATACGAGCAGTACTTC. It is translated as CASRQRETYEQYF.

The V call is TRBV9, the J call TRBJ2-7; TRBD2 aligns across 9 bases. CDR1 is SGDLS and CDR2 is YYNGEE in the germline V gene. Germline trimming cut 0 bases from V and 3 bases from J; bases unmatched to any gene: 1. There are 14 residues in the CDR3. In DNA, the CDR3 is TGTGCCAGCAGCGTAGGTAGCGGGAGCTACGAGCAGTACTTC. Translating gives CASSVGSGSYEQYF.

The V and J genes are TRBV5-1 and TRBJ1-4; no clear D gene. Germline V gives CDR1 SGHRS, CDR2 YFSETQ. The CDR3 has 14 amino acids. V lost 4 bases and J lost 4, with 11 bases in between. CDR3 residues: CASSLDGFNEKLFF. For the CDR3, the DNA is TGCGCCAGCAGCCTTGACGGATTTAATGAAAAACTGTTTTTT.

The chain is built from TRBV3-1 (or the pseudogene TRBV3-2) and TRBJ2-5; D not resolved. V was pared by 9 bases and J by 4 bases, with 15 bases between. Germline CDR1 LGHDT, CDR2 YNNKEL (reference sequence). The CDR3 is made up of 13 amino acids. CDR3 amino acids: CASKLVCLETQYF. The DNA of the CDR3 is TGTGCCAGTAAGTTGGTATGCCTAGAGACCCAGTACTTC.

This rearrangement joins TRBV3-1 (or the pseudogene TRBV3-2) to TRBJ2-5; D is perhaps TRBD1 or TRBD2 (5 bases each). Germline values: CDR1 LGHDT, CDR2 YNNKEL (reference sequence). This CDR3 contains 15 residues. V gave up 1 base and J gave up 1 base, with 10 bases separating them. CDR3 sequence (DNA): TGTGCCAGCAGCCAAGGGGACCGGCTCCAAGAGACCCAGTACTTC. As protein: CASSQGDRLQETQYF.

This clone has just one count. CDR3 DNA: TGCGCCAGCAGCTTGGAGGGGGCGAGAGGCACTGAAGCTTTCTTT. Translation gives CASSLEGARGTEAFF. V and J are TRBV5-1 and TRBJ1-1, with 7 bases matching TRBD1. CDR1 and CDR2 (germline): SGHRS, YFSETQ. With 0 bases clipped from V and 4 bases from J, the junction kept 6 bases outside the gene matches. This CDR3 region has 15 residues.

The chain joins TRBV4-3 to TRBJ2-3; unclear D gene. Germline values: CDR1 LGHNA, CDR2 YSLEER. CDR3 length equals 13 residues. Trimming removed 2 bases at V and 3 bases at J, with 6 bases between. In DNA, the CDR3 is TGCGCCAGCAGCCAAAAACTTACAGATACGCAGTATTTT. It is translated as CASSQKLTDTQYF.

V and J are TRBV6-5 and TRBJ2-2; D is tentatively TRBD1 or TRBD2 (5 bases each). The CDR3 runs 15 residues. Germline-derived CDR1 and CDR2 are MNHEY and SVGAGI. Trimming removed 4 bases at V and 0 bases at J, with 9 bases between. The CDR3: CASSSRGTNTGELFF. CDR3 DNA sequence: TGTGCCAGCAGTTCGAGGGGTACGAACACCGGGGAGCTGTTTTTT.

The chain has TRBV5-5 and TRBJ1-1; D ambiguous. CDR3 length: 14 amino acids. V lost 3 bases to trimming and J lost 3 bases, with 12 bases between them. Germline lookup yields CDR1 SGHKS and CDR2 YYEKEE (reference sequence). CDR3 in DNA: TGTGCCAGCAGCTCTGGAGGCTCCGACACTGAAGCTTTCTTT. Its translation: CASSSGGSDTEAFF.

The chain joins TRBV28 to TRBJ1-3, with a tentative D call TRBD1 (6 bases). CDR3 length equals 17 residues. Deletions cut 1 base from V and 3 bases from J, with 16 bases between. In germline, CDR1 is MDHEN, CDR2 SYDVKM. The CDR3 sequence is CASSLSSPRGNGNTIYF. In DNA form, the CDR3 reads TGTGCCAGCAGTTTATCAAGTCCCAGGGGAAATGGAAACACCATATATTTT.

The V call is TRBV11-2, the J call TRBJ2-3, with a tentative D call TRBD1 (5 bases). The CDR3 contains 12 residues. V shed 5 bases and J shed 5 bases, with 8 bases lying between them. The germline V gene has CDR1 SGHAT and CDR2 FQNNGV. The CDR3 spells CASSPQGDTQYF. The DNA of the CDR3 is TGTGCCAGCAGCCCCCAGGGAGATACGCAGTATTTT.

This chain joins TRBV7-6 and TRBJ1-1; D is ambiguous. Trimming stripped 1 base from V and 2 bases from J, with 5 bases between. This CDR3 region has 13 residues. Per the germline V gene, CDR1 is SGHVS and CDR2 is FNYEAQ. The CDR3 loop is CASSLGSNTEAFF. As DNA, the CDR3 is TGTGCCAGCAGCTTAGGCTCCAACACTGAAGCTTTCTTT.

The CDR3 spells CATKGQGKIDTQYF. For the CDR3, the DNA is TGTGCCACCAAAGGACAGGGAAAGATAGATACGCAGTATTTT. The rearrangement links TRBV27 to TRBJ2-3; 8 bases align to TRBD1. The J segment lost 5 bases and the V segment lost 10 bases, leaving 11 bases of the junction unmatched. CDR1 is MNHEY and CDR2 is SMNVEV in the germline V gene (reference sequence). CDR3 length: 14 amino acids.

The J gene is TRBJ1-2, the V gene TRBV28, with 10 bases fitting TRBD1. CDR3 length: 14 amino acids. The germline gives CDR1 MDHEN, CDR2 SYDVKM. V gave up 6 bases and J gave up 6 bases; unmatched junction bases: 7. The CDR3 loop is CASRYMTGGHGYTF. CDR3 nucleotide sequence: TGTGCCAGCAGGTATATGACAGGGGGCCATGGCTACACCTTC.

The CDR3 loop is CASSGSGRYNEQFF. The DNA of the CDR3 is TGTGCCAGCAGCGGTAGCGGGAGGTACAATGAGCAGTTCTTC. The V gene is TRBV7-9, the J gene TRBJ2-1, with 10 bases fitting TRBD2. The CDR3 totals 14 residues. With 5 bases clipped from V and 4 bases from J, the junction kept 2 bases outside the gene matches. The germline gives CDR1 SEHNR, CDR2 FQNEAQ (reference sequence).

The chain links TRBV28 to TRBJ1-5, with 8 bases matching TRBD1. This CDR3 has 16 amino acids. V shed 5 bases and J 3 bases; nucleotides not matched to a gene: 9. Germline values: CDR1 MDHEN, CDR2 SYDVKM. The CDR3 loop reads CASSHTGGQLNQPQHF. Written as DNA, the CDR3 is TGTGCCAGCAGTCATACAGGGGGTCAACTCAATCAGCCCCAGCATTTT.

J is TRBJ2-5 and V is TRBV10-3; no clear D gene. Trimming removed 1 base from V and 2 bases from J, with 2 bases in between. This CDR3 spans 12 amino acids. Germline assignment: CDR1 ENHRY and CDR2 SYGVKD. The chain's CDR3 is CAISEWQETQYF. In nucleotides, the CDR3 is TGTGCCATCAGTGAGTGGCAAGAGACCCAGTACTTC.

The rearrangement uses TRBV4-2 and TRBJ2-2, with 13 bases aligning to TRBD2. The CDR3 is made up of 18 amino acids. The germline V gene has CDR1 LGHNA and CDR2 YNFKEQ. Unmatched junction bases numbered 5, after V lost 0 bases and J lost 4 bases. CDR3 region: CASSQDTSGRVSTGELFF. The CDR3 region has the DNA TGTGCCAGCAGCCAAGATACTAGCGGGAGGGTTAGCACCGGGGAGCTGTTTTTT.

The J gene is TRBJ2-5, the V gene TRBV5-4; weak D call: TRBD1 (6 bases). The germline V gene encodes CDR1 SGHNT and CDR2 YYREEE (reference sequence). The CDR3 is 14 residues long. V was pared by 4 bases and J by 0 bases, with 10 bases between. This CDR3 reads CASSPDRNQETQYF. Here the CDR3 DNA reads TGTGCCAGCAGCCCCGACAGGAACCAAGAGACCCAGTACTTC.